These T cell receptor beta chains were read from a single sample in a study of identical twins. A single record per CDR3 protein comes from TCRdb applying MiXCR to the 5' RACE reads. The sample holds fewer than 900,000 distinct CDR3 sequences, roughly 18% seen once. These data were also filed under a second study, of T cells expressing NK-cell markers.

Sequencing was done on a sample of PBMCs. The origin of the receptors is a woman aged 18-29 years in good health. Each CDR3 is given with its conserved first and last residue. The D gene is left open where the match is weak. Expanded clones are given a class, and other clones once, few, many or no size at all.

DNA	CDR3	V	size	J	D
TGTGCCAGCAGTTTGAGACAGGGTTTCGATCAGCCCCAGCATTTT	CASSLRQGFDQPQHF	TRBV6-5	-	TRBJ1-5	TRBD1
TGTGCCAGCAGTTTAAGGGCGGGGAGAGATACGCAGTATTTT	CASSLRAGRDTQYF	TRBV12-3/TRBV12-4	-	TRBJ2-3	-
TGTGCCAGCAGCTTAGATCTCCTCACCACAGATACGCAGTATTTT	CASSLDLLTTDTQYF	TRBV11-2	few	TRBJ2-3	-
TGTGCCAGCAGCCACCGTTGGACAGGGAATGAGCAGTTCTTC	CASSHRWTGNEQFF	TRBV6-2/TRBV6-3	-	TRBJ2-1	TRBD1
TGTGCCAGCAACCTACAGGGCAGATACTACGAGCAGTACTTC	CASNLQGRYYEQYF	TRBV12-3/TRBV12-4	-	TRBJ2-7	-
TGCGCCAGCAGGCGAGCGACAGATGCTAGCACAGATACGCAGTATTTT	CASRRATDASTDTQYF	TRBV4-1	few	TRBJ2-3	-
TGTGCCATCAGTGAGTCCCCCGGCAGGACGGCCTACGAGCAGTACTTC	CAISESPGRTAYEQYF	TRBV10-3	-	TRBJ2-7	-
TGCAGTGCTAGGCTCCAAACAGGGAACACTGAAGCTTTCTTT	CSARLQTGNTEAFF	TRBV20-1	-	TRBJ1-1	-
TGTGCCAGCAGCGTAGAGGGCACCGATCAGCCCCAGCATTTT	CASSVEGTDQPQHF	TRBV9	few	TRBJ1-5	-
TGTGCCAGCAGTCCCCGTCGTTTTCAGCCCCAGCATTTT	CASSPRRFQPQHF	TRBV12-3/TRBV12-4	-	TRBJ1-5	-
TGTGCCTGGGACAGGGGGCAAGGACGCCGCTTC	CAWDRGQGRRF	TRBV30	-	TRBJ1-2	TRBD1